These 25 T cell receptor beta chains were sequenced from one sample in a study of blood T cell repertoires in COVID-19. Using immunoSEQ multiplex PCR, the repertoire was profiled, and TCRdb retains in-frame clones only, with some absent. The repertoire holds some 290,000 clones, about 90% seen once, with approximately 12% in the top ten. Specimen: peripheral blood. The origin of the receptors is a woman between 25 and 40 years old with COVID-19, enrolled during active disease.

The V gene is TRBV7-2, the J gene TRBJ1-5; the D is unclear. There are 13 residues in the CDR3. Trimming took 2 bases from V and 0 from J, leaving 2 bases between them. Germline-derived CDR1 and CDR2 are SGHTA and FQGNSA. The CDR3 nucleotides are TGTGCCAGCAGCTTACGTAGCAATCAGCCCCAGCATTTT. Protein sequence: CASSLRSNQPQHF. Looking up the rest from reference TRBV7-2 and TRBJ1-5 gives the full variable domain: GAGVSQSPSNKVTEKGKDVELRCDPISGHTALYWYRQSLGQGLEFLIYFQGNSAPDKSGLPSDRFSAERTGGSVSTLTIQRTQQEDSAVYLCASSLRSNQPQHFGDGTRLSIL.

The rearrangement joins TRBV18 to TRBJ2-1; D remains ambiguous. V lost 3 bases and J lost 5, with 14 bases in between. The CDR3 has 15 residues. The germline V gene has CDR1 KGHSH and CDR2 LQKENI. This chain's CDR3 is CASSPWSFANNEQFF. The CDR3 DNA reads as TGTGCCAGCTCACCCTGGAGTTTCGCCAACAATGAGCAGTTCTTC.

The rearrangement links TRBV27 to TRBJ2-1, with D perhaps TRBD2 (7 bases). CDR3 length: 16 amino acids. CDR1 and CDR2 from the germline V gene are MNHEY and SMNVEV (reference sequence). Trimming left V 6 bases short and J 0 bases short, with 15 bases between. CDR3 DNA: TGTGCCAGCAGCGTGGGGGGGCCCTCCTCCTACAATGAGCAGTTCTTC. Amino acids: CASSVGGPSSYNEQFF.

V and J are TRBV5-6 and TRBJ2-6; TRBD1 matches at 7 bases. The CDR3 has 16 amino acids. V lost 4 bases and J lost 0; bases outside the gene matches: 4. Germline V gene sequence: CDR1 SGHDT, CDR2 YYEEEE. The CDR3 loop reads CASSLTGNSGANVLTF. In nucleotides, the CDR3 is TGTGCCAGCAGCCTGACAGGGAACTCTGGGGCCAACGTCCTGACTTTC.

This chain uses TRBV5-1 with TRBJ2-3; 7 bases are shared with TRBD2. CDR3 length equals 15 residues. V lost 4 bases to trimming and J lost 5 bases; unmatched junction nucleotides: 10. Germline assignment: CDR1 SGHRS and CDR2 YFSETQ. This CDR3 reads CASSISGLGGDTQYF. Written as DNA, the CDR3 is TGCGCCAGCAGCATCTCAGGACTAGGTGGAGATACGCAGTATTTT.

The chain joins TRBV6-5 to TRBJ2-3; TRBD2 aligns across 10 bases. The CDR3 runs to 15 residues. V dropped 7 bases and J dropped 2; count of bases not matched to a gene: 6. The germline gives CDR1 MNHEY, CDR2 SVGAGI. The CDR3 loop reads CASIGLAAYTDTQYF. The CDR3 region has the DNA TGTGCCAGCATCGGACTAGCGGCTTACACAGATACGCAGTATTTT.

The chain is built from TRBV4-1 and TRBJ1-1; D is unclear. Germline CDR1 reads MGHRA; CDR2 reads YSYEKL. CDR3 size: 15 residues. Deletions cut 2 bases from V and 3 bases from J, with 13 bases between. CDR3 protein: CASSQFGGRDTEAFF. The DNA of the CDR3 is TGCGCCAGCAGCCAATTCGGAGGACGGGACACTGAAGCTTTCTTT.

V gene TRBV6-1 combines with J gene TRBJ2-2, with D possibly being TRBD2 (6 bases). CDR3 length: 16 amino acids. V gave up 2 bases and J gave up 1 base, with 11 bases separating them. Germline CDR1 and CDR2: MNHNS and SASEGT. The CDR3 sequence is CASSELPGENTGELFF. CDR3 DNA: TGTGCCAGCAGTGAATTGCCGGGAGAGAACACCGGGGAGCTGTTTTTT.

Written as DNA, the CDR3 is TGTGCCAGCAGCCGCTCTATAGACAGTAACACTGAAGCTTTCTTT. Its translation is CASSRSIDSNTEAFF. The chain employs TRBV4-2 and TRBJ1-1, with D possibly being TRBD1 (5 bases). Per germline, CDR1 LGHNA and CDR2 YNFKEQ. CDR3 length: 15 residues. Trimming pared 4 bases from V and 2 bases from J, leaving 14 bases between.

This clone was recorded once. J is TRBJ1-2 and V is TRBV11-2, with D possibly being TRBD1 (6 bases). The germline gives CDR1 SGHAT, CDR2 FQNNGV. Trimming pared 5 bases from V and 7 bases from J, leaving 11 bases between. The length of the CDR3 is 12 residues. DNA of the CDR3: TGTGCCAGCAGCCCCGGACAGATTGGCTACACCTTC. The encoded protein is CASSPGQIGYTF.

V is TRBV28 and J is TRBJ2-7; TRBD1 might be the D (6 bases). Germline lookup yields CDR1 MDHEN and CDR2 SYDVKM. Trimming shortened V by 1 base and J by 7 bases, and 11 bases separated the two germline ends. The CDR3 has 13 amino acids. CDR3 loop: CASSLYRDQEQYF. The CDR3 DNA reads as TGTGCCAGCAGTTTATACAGGGATCAAGAGCAGTACTTC.

V is TRBV5-1 and J is TRBJ1-2; weak D call: TRBD1 (6 bases). Germline V gene sequence: CDR1 SGHRS, CDR2 YFSETQ. The CDR3 loop spans 13 amino acids. Trimming took off 4 bases at V and 8 bases at J, with 15 bases between the two ends. The CDR3 protein is CASSPADDRGYTF. CDR3 nucleotide sequence: TGCGCCAGCAGCCCGGCGGACGACAGGGGCTACACCTTC.

The V and J genes are TRBV4-1 and TRBJ1-1; no definite D call. V lost 1 base and J lost 11, with 8 bases in between. Germline V gene lookup returns CDR1 MGHRA and CDR2 YSYEKL. CDR3 length equals 11 residues. The DNA of the CDR3 is TGCGCCAGCAGCCAAGGAGGTTCCGCTTTCTTT. It codes for CASSQGGSAFF.

The chain uses TRBV27 and TRBJ2-2; D is possibly TRBD1 (5 bases). The V and J ends lost 10 bases and 3 bases respectively, with 12 bases between them. The CDR3 is made up of 13 amino acids. Germline V lookup: CDR1 MNHEY, CDR2 SMNVEV (reference sequence). The CDR3 coding sequence is TGTGCCATGGGCAGGGCGGACACCGGGGAGCTGTTTTTT. Encoded protein: CAMGRADTGELFF.

The chain carries TRBV7-2 and TRBJ2-3; TRBD2 matches at 7 bases. The ends lost 9 bases at V and 0 bases at J; junction bases unmatched: 3. Germline loops: CDR1 SGHTA, CDR2 FQGNSA. The length of the CDR3 is 13 residues. The CDR3 nucleotides read TGTGCCAGGAGGGAGGGGAGCACAGATACGCAGTATTTT. It translates to CARREGSTDTQYF.

The chain couples TRBV4-1 to TRBJ1-2; 10 nucleotides agree with TRBD1. The CDR3 sequence is 16 residues long. Germline CDR1 MGHRA, CDR2 YSYEKL. V dropped 2 bases and J dropped 6; count of bases not matched to a gene: 9. CDR3: CASSQTPTGGLNGYTF. The CDR3 region has the DNA TGCGCCAGCAGCCAAACGCCGACAGGGGGCTTGAATGGCTACACCTTC.

The chain carries TRBV3-1 (or the pseudogene TRBV3-2) and TRBJ2-5; 7 bases agree with TRBD2. Germline loops: CDR1 LGHDT, CDR2 YNNKEL (reference sequence). Losses at the gene ends were 4 bases for V and 2 bases for J; bases not matched to a gene: 7. The length of the CDR3 is 15 residues. CDR3 sequence: CASSLYMGGQETQYF. As DNA, the CDR3 is TGTGCCAGCAGCCTCTACATGGGGGGGCAAGAGACCCAGTACTTC.

The rearrangement joins TRBV7-9 to TRBJ2-5; 7 positions agree with TRBD1. Germline values: CDR1 SEHNR, CDR2 FQNEAQ (reference sequence). CDR3 length: 15 amino acids. Germline trimming cut 7 bases from V and 1 base from J; bases unmatched to any gene: 9. This CDR3 reads CASKNDREFQETQYF. The CDR3 DNA is TGTGCCAGCAAAAATGACAGGGAGTTCCAAGAGACCCAGTACTTC.

The V call is TRBV5-8, the J call TRBJ1-5, with D possibly being TRBD1 (6 bases). The CDR3 covers 15 residues. Germline CDR1 is SGHTS and CDR2 is YDEGEE. Deletions cut 2 bases from V and 7 bases from J, with 16 bases between. CDR3 loop: CASSLPYRVAQPQHF. CDR3 DNA sequence: TGTGCCAGCAGCTTACCCTACAGGGTTGCCCAGCCCCAGCATTTT.

This clone was detected only a few times. CDR3 loop: CSVEPGGYGYTF. DNA for the CDR3: TGCAGCGTTGAACCGGGGGGCTATGGCTACACCTTC. The rearrangement links TRBV29-1 to TRBJ1-2; D perhaps matches TRBD1 (5 bases). Looked up from germline, CDR1 is SQVTM and CDR2 is ANQGSEA. V gave up 2 bases and J gave up 4 bases, with 8 bases separating them. The CDR3 consists of 12 residues.

V is TRBV6-5 and J is TRBJ2-3, with a possible D match to TRBD1 (5 bases). V was shortened by 4 bases and J by 2 bases, with 16 bases between the two germline ends. Germline V gives CDR1 MNHEY, CDR2 SVGAGI. The length of the CDR3 is 16 residues. As DNA, the CDR3 is TGTGCCAGCAGTTCACAGGTGAAGGGGCACACAGATACGCAGTATTTT. As protein: CASSSQVKGHTDTQYF.

This clone was detected only once. V usage is TRBV7-7 and J usage is TRBJ2-2; 10 bases match TRBD1. CDR1 and CDR2 (germline): SSHAT, FNYEAQ (reference sequence). The CDR3 extends over 15 amino acids. The J segment lost 4 bases and the V segment lost 6 bases, leaving 5 bases of the junction unmatched. In DNA, the CDR3 is TGTGCCAGCAGTCGGGGGGACAGGGGCACCGGGGAGCTGTTTTTT. Translation: CASSRGDRGTGELFF.

The rearrangement links TRBV19 to TRBJ2-7, with 8 bases identical to TRBD1. CDR1 is LNHDA and CDR2 is SQIVND in the germline V gene (reference sequence). The CDR3 runs to 15 residues. Unmatched junction bases numbered 11, after V lost 5 bases and J lost 5 bases. The CDR3 protein is CASSDPPGGKDEQYF. CDR3 nucleotides: TGTGCCAGTAGTGACCCCCCAGGGGGCAAGGACGAGCAGTACTTC.

This rearrangement joins TRBV6-4 to TRBJ2-7; D not resolved. Germline values: CDR1 MRHNA, CDR2 SNTAGT. Trimming removed 10 bases from V and 3 bases from J, with 4 bases in between. This CDR3 comprises 9 residues. The CDR3 reads CANFYEQYF. In DNA form, the CDR3 reads TGTGCCAACTTCTACGAGCAGTACTTC.

The V and J genes are TRBV14 and TRBJ2-3, with 7 bases that match TRBD2. This CDR3 contains 14 residues. Germline CDR1 and CDR2: SGHDN and FVKESK. V was pared by 1 base and J by 7 bases, with 5 bases of the junction left unmatched. The CDR3 sequence: CASSQGLALNTQYF. CDR3 in DNA: TGTGCCAGCAGCCAAGGACTAGCTCTAAATACGCAGTATTTT. The whole variable domain, remainder taken from reference TRBV14 and TRBJ2-3, is EAGVTQFPSHSVIEKGQTVTLRCDPISGHDNLYWYRRVMGKEIKFLLHFVKESKQDESGMPNNRFLAERTGGTYSTLKVQPAELEDSGVYFCASSQGLALNTQYFGPGTRLTVL.